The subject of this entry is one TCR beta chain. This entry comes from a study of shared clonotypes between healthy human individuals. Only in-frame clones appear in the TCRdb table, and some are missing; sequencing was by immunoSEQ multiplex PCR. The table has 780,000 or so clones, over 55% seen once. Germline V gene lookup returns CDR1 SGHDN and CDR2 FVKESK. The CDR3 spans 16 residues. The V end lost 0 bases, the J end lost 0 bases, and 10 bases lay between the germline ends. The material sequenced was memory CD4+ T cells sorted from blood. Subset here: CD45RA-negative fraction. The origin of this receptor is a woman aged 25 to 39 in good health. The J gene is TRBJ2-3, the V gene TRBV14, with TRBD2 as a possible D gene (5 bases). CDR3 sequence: CASSQDSQRSTDTQYF. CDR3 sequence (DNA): TGTGCCAGCAGCCAAGATTCCCAGCGGAGCACAGATACGCAGTATTTT.